The 10 T cell receptor beta chains below come from one sample, sequenced in a study of CDR3 diversity in severe acne. Via MiXCR, TCRdb re-called the PCR reads, giving one row per CDR3 protein. This repertoire shows around 94,000 distinct CDR3 sequences, more than 45% found once; its top ten account for roughly 12%. The specimen was blood. Source of these receptors: a male donor with acne.

The chain joins TRBV20-1 to TRBJ2-1; 13 bases line up with TRBD2. CDR1 and CDR2 from the germline V gene are DFQATT and SNEGSKA (reference sequence). This CDR3 contains 16 residues. The V gene end was trimmed by 6 bases and the J gene end by 6 bases; junction bases not matched to a gene: 11. The CDR3 DNA follows: TGCAGTGCCTCACTAGCGGGACTAGCGGGATTCAATGAGCAGTTCTTC. Translated: CSASLAGLAGFNEQFF.

Comment on this clonotype: A much more abundant neighbour one base away suggests this may be a read error. The rearrangement links TRBV19 to TRBJ1-5; no clear D. The CDR3 consists of 14 residues. Deletions cut 3 bases from V and 2 bases from J, with 8 bases between. The germline CDR1 and CDR2 sequences are LNHDA and SQIVND (reference sequence). The CDR3, as DNA: TGTGCCAGTAGTATTGCAGGTCGCAATCAGCCCCAGCATTTT. It is translated as CASSIAGRNQPQHF.

In its sample, this clonotype was seen once. This chain uses TRBV7-9 with TRBJ1-1; the D is unclear. This CDR3 is built from 13 residues. Trimming shortened V by 1 base and J by 7 bases, and 10 bases separated the two germline ends. CDR1 and CDR2 from the germline V gene are SEHNR and FQNEAQ (reference sequence). The CDR3 loop reads CASSLGDGIEAFF. The CDR3 DNA is TGTGCCAGCAGCTTAGGAGACGGGATTGAAGCTTTCTTT. Looking up the rest from reference TRBV7-9 and TRBJ1-1 gives the full variable domain: DTGVSQNPRHKITKRGQNVTFRCDPISEHNRLYWYRQTLGQGPEFLTYFQNEAQLEKSRLLSDRFSAERPKGSFSTLEIQRTEQGDSAMYLCASSLGDGIEAFFGQGTRLTVV.

Ten or more counts support this clonotype. The CDR3 region has the DNA TGCGCCAGCAGCTTGACACTAGCGGGAGGGCATACGCAGTATTTT. Translating gives CASSLTLAGGHTQYF. The chain combines TRBV5-1 with TRBJ2-3, with TRBD2 matching 13 bases. CDR3 length: 15 amino acids. CDR1 and CDR2 from the germline V gene are SGHRS and YFSETQ. The V segment lost 1 base and the J segment 7 bases; nucleotides outside the gene matches: 3.

The chain is built from TRBV19 and TRBJ2-5; 13 nucleotides line up with TRBD2. Germline V CDR1 and CDR2: LNHDA, SQIVND (reference sequence). J lost 2 bases, V lost 9 bases, and 9 bases had no gene match. This CDR3 region has 16 residues. CDR3 DNA: TGTGCCAGCAGCGAGGGGACTAGCGGGATTCAAGAGACCCAGTACTTC. It yields the protein CASSEGTSGIQETQYF.

In the case of this clonotype: This could be a read error, since a much larger clone is one nucleotide away. The genes are TRBV29-1 and TRBJ1-1; tentatively, D is TRBD1 (6 bases). The CDR3 runs to 15 residues. Trimming removed 5 bases from V and 2 bases from J, with 18 bases in between. Germline V gives CDR1 SQVTM, CDR2 ANQGSEA. In nucleotides, the CDR3 is TGCAGCGTTCTTGTTTGGGGGGCAGCAAACACTGAAGCTTTCTTT. Translation gives CSVLVWGAANTEAFF.

Ten or more counts support this clonotype. This rearrangement joins TRBV7-8 to TRBJ1-1, with unresolved D. Germline V gene data show CDR1 as SGHVS and CDR2 as FQNEAQ. V was clipped by 8 bases and J by 4 bases, with 11 bases between them. The length of the CDR3 is 12 residues. The DNA for the CDR3 is TGTGCCAGCGCCCTGTATTCCACTGAAGCTTTCTTT. Translated, it gives CASALYSTEAFF. Filled out from reference TRBV7-8 and TRBJ1-1, the complete variable domain reads GAGVSQSPRYKVAKRGQDVALRCDPISGHVSLFWYQQALGQGPEFLTYFQNEAQLDKSGLPSDRFFAERPEGSVSTLKIQRTQQEDSAVYLCASALYSTEAFFGQGTRLTVV.

The chain recombines TRBV11-2 with TRBJ2-7; a weak D match, TRBD2 (7 bases). CDR3 length: 16 amino acids. Germline V gene lookup returns CDR1 SGHAT and CDR2 FQNNGV. Deletions cut 5 bases from V and 1 base from J, with 18 bases between. The DNA for the CDR3 is TGTGCCAGCAGCAGGGGGGAGCGGGACGTTTCCTACGAGCAGTACTTC. Its protein product is CASSRGERDVSYEQYF.

This clonotype was recorded at least ten times. The gene calls are TRBV20-1 and TRBJ1-1; D is unclear. CDR1 is DFQATT, CDR2 SNEGSKA, per germline (reference sequence). The CDR3 extends over 11 amino acids. V was clipped by 5 bases and J by 1 base, with 5 bases between them. This CDR3 is CSAPGNTEAFF. For the CDR3, the DNA is TGCAGTGCTCCTGGGAACACTGAAGCTTTCTTT.

A single count supports this clonotype. This sequence joins TRBV29-1 and TRBJ2-3; maybe TRBD1 (6 bases). Germline V gene sequence: CDR1 SQVTM, CDR2 ANQGSEA. This CDR3 comprises 16 residues. Trimming left V 0 bases short and J 1 base short, with 14 bases between. CDR3 sequence: CSVEDLQGGRTDTQYF. CDR3 coding DNA: TGCAGCGTTGAAGATCTTCAAGGGGGTCGCACAGATACGCAGTATTTT.